The next 20 T cell receptor beta chains were all read from a single sample in a study of blood T cell repertoires in COVID-19. Using immunoSEQ multiplex PCR, the repertoire was profiled, and TCRdb retains in-frame clones only, with some absent. The table records around 150,000 clones, around 85% of them present only once. Source material: peripheral blood. The receptor set was obtained from a human donor with acute or convalescent COVID-19. The donor label of this sample is uncertain.

V gene TRBV5-5 combines with J gene TRBJ1-3; no definite D call. Trimming stripped 2 bases from V and 3 bases from J, with 6 bases between. The germline CDR1 and CDR2 sequences are SGHKS and YYEKEE (reference sequence). There are 13 residues in the CDR3. DNA of the CDR3: TGTGCCAGCAGCTTCTCTATTGGAAACACCATATATTTT. Amino acid sequence: CASSFSIGNTIYF.

This chain uses TRBV6-1 with TRBJ2-7, with D possibly being TRBD2 (5 bases). V lost 6 bases, J lost 2 bases, and 8 bases lay in between. Germline assignment: CDR1 MNHNS and CDR2 SASEGT. CDR3 length equals 12 residues. The CDR3 region is CASSHGAYEQYF. CDR3 DNA: TGTGCCAGCAGCCACGGGGCCTACGAGCAGTACTTC.

The V and J genes are TRBV6-5 and TRBJ2-2; perhaps TRBD1 as D (5 bases). Trimming took off 10 bases at V and 5 bases at J, with 11 bases between the two ends. Per germline, CDR1 MNHEY and CDR2 SVGAGI. The CDR3 sequence is 12 residues long. The CDR3 spells CATHRLTGELFF. The DNA for the CDR3 is TGTGCCACCCACAGGTTGACCGGGGAGCTGTTTTTT.

The rearrangement links TRBV28 to TRBJ2-7; no clear D. Trimming removed 5 bases at V and 3 bases at J, with 8 bases between. The CDR3 contains 12 residues. Germline assignment: CDR1 MDHEN and CDR2 SYDVKM. CDR3 residues: CASSTSGYEQYF. In DNA form, the CDR3 reads TGTGCCAGCAGTACCTCAGGCTACGAGCAGTACTTC.

As for this clone: The sample has other DNA sequences that encode this CDR3 too. The chain is built from TRBV10-3 and TRBJ2-1, with D unresolved. The V gene lost 0 bases and the J gene lost 9 bases, with 6 bases spanning the gap. Germline V lookup: CDR1 ENHRY, CDR2 SYGVKD. The CDR3 has 12 residues. The CDR3 bases are TGTGCCATCAGTGAGTCGACGGGTGAGCAGTTCTTC. Amino acid sequence: CAISESTGEQFF.

The chain couples TRBV18 to TRBJ1-1, with a possible D match to TRBD1 (5 bases). There are 15 residues in the CDR3. Per germline, CDR1 KGHSH and CDR2 LQKENI. The V and J ends lost 3 bases and 5 bases respectively, with 16 bases between them. The CDR3 DNA is TGTGCCAGCTCACCCGGGGGGGGTCGGAAGACTGAAGCTTTCTTT. This encodes CASSPGGGRKTEAFF.

The chain has TRBV11-1 and TRBJ1-5, with D maybe TRBD1 (5 bases). Per germline, CDR1 SGHAT and CDR2 FQDESV (reference sequence). Between the trimmed V and J ends, which lost 5 bases and 3 bases, there was a span of 11 bases. The CDR3 contains 14 residues. This chain's CDR3 is CASSQDGHNQPQHF. CDR3 nucleotides: TGTGCCAGCAGCCAAGACGGACACAATCAGCCCCAGCATTTT. The variable domain in full, with the rest retrieved from reference TRBV11-1 and TRBJ1-5, is EAEVAQSPRYKITEKSQAVAFWCDPISGHATLYWYRQILGQGPELLVQFQDESVVDDSQLPKDRFSAERLKGVDSTLKIQPAELGDSAMYLCASSQDGHNQPQHFGDGTRLSIL.

The chain is built from TRBV28 and TRBJ1-6; maybe TRBD1 (5 bases). There are 15 residues in the CDR3. The germline V and J ends were trimmed by 4 bases and 10 bases, with 17 bases remaining between them. Germline V gene lookup returns CDR1 MDHEN and CDR2 SYDVKM. CDR3 region: CASSSPTGGESPLHF. The CDR3 DNA follows: TGTGCCAGCAGTTCCCCCACGGGGGGAGAATCACCCCTCCACTTT.

The chain links TRBV11-2 to TRBJ2-7; D remains ambiguous. Germline V lookup: CDR1 SGHAT, CDR2 FQNNGV. V was shortened by 0 bases and J by 4 bases, with 4 bases between the two germline ends. The length of the CDR3 is 12 residues. CDR3 bases: TGTGCCAGCAGCTTAGATCTGTACGAGCAGTACTTC. Translated: CASSLDLYEQYF.

CDR3 nucleotides: TGTGCCAGCAGTGAAGTGGGGACTAGCGGAGCTTTCTTT. Protein sequence: CASSEVGTSGAFF. The chain employs TRBV2 and TRBJ1-1; maybe TRBD1 (5 bases). Germline V gene lookup returns CDR1 SNHLY and CDR2 FYNNEI. The CDR3 is 13 amino acids. Trimming stripped 1 base from V and 10 bases from J, with 13 bases between.

The chain combines TRBV4-3 with TRBJ2-5; no clear D gene. This CDR3 contains 11 residues. Germline CDR1 LGHNA, CDR2 YSLEER. The germline V and J ends were trimmed by 4 bases and 3 bases, with 3 bases remaining between them. CDR3 amino acids: CASSPKETQYF. The CDR3 DNA reads as TGCGCCAGCAGCCCCAAAGAGACCCAGTACTTC.

This chain uses TRBV7-9 with TRBJ1-2, with D possibly TRBD1 on 5 matching bases. The germline gives CDR1 SEHNR, CDR2 FQNEAQ (reference sequence). There are 13 residues in the CDR3. Trimming pared 4 bases from V and 10 bases from J, leaving 16 bases between. CDR3 region: CASSYADIFHYTF. In DNA, the CDR3 is TGTGCCAGCAGCTACGCGGACATATTCCACTACACCTTC. The whole variable domain, filled in from reference TRBV7-9 and TRBJ1-2, reads DTGVSQNPRHKITKRGQNVTFRCDPISEHNRLYWYRQTLGQGPEFLTYFQNEAQLEKSRLLSDRFSAERPKGSFSTLEIQRTEQGDSAMYLCASSYADIFHYTFGSGTRLTVV.

This sequence joins TRBV5-4 and TRBJ1-2, with 10 nucleotides matching TRBD1. This CDR3 region has 14 residues. CDR1 and CDR2 (germline): SGHNT, YYREEE (reference sequence). Trimming cost V 6 bases and J 2 bases; bases outside gene matches: 4. CDR3 region: CASTPGQGNYGYTF. CDR3 bases: TGTGCCAGCACCCCGGGACAGGGGAACTATGGCTACACCTTC.

The chain couples TRBV6-5 to TRBJ2-1; D call uncertain. CDR1 is MNHEY and CDR2 is SVGAGI in the germline V gene. The CDR3 totals 11 residues. The V and J ends lost 8 bases and 0 bases respectively, with 2 bases between them. CDR3 bases: TGTGCCAGCCTCTCCTACAATGAGCAGTTCTTC. Translated, it gives CASLSYNEQFF.

The V call is TRBV30, the J call TRBJ1-5, with no clear D. Trimming shortened V by 4 bases and J by 3 bases, and 13 bases separated the two germline ends. The CDR3 is made up of 14 amino acids. Germline CDR1 and CDR2: GTSNPN and SVGIG (reference sequence). CDR3 in amino acids: CAWNYLGYNQPQHF. The CDR3 DNA follows: TGTGCCTGGAACTACCTGGGTTACAATCAGCCCCAGCATTTT.

This sequence joins TRBV7-9 and TRBJ2-5; 7 nucleotides agree with TRBD2. CDR3 size: 14 residues. J gave up 4 bases and V 5 bases, and 7 bases lay outside the gene matches. Germline V gene sequence: CDR1 SEHNR, CDR2 FQNEAQ (reference sequence). The CDR3 reads CASSPRGGAETQYF. DNA for the CDR3: TGTGCCAGCAGCCCCCGGGGAGGGGCAGAGACCCAGTACTTC.

This sequence joins TRBV9 and TRBJ1-3; possible D gene TRBD1, 6 bases. The V gene lost 5 bases and the J gene lost 0 bases, with 12 bases spanning the gap. This CDR3 has 15 amino acids. Germline V gene sequence: CDR1 SGDLS, CDR2 YYNGEE. The chain's CDR3 is CASRSIQGSGNTIYF. Here the CDR3 DNA reads TGTGCCAGCAGATCTATACAGGGCTCTGGAAACACCATATATTTT. Using reference TRBV9 and TRBJ1-3 for the parts outside the CDR3, the full variable domain is DSGVTQTPKHLITATGQRVTLRCSPRSGDLSVYWYQQSLDQGLQFLIQYYNGEERAKGNILERFSAQQFPDLHSELNLSSLELGDSALYFCASRSIQGSGNTIYFGEGSWLTVV.

V gene TRBV30 combines with J gene TRBJ1-2, with D perhaps TRBD1 (5 bases). There are 10 residues in the CDR3. CDR1 is GTSNPN, CDR2 SVGIG, per germline (reference sequence). Trimming shortened V by 3 bases and J by 6 bases, and 5 bases separated the two germline ends. The CDR3 DNA reads as TGTGCCTGGAGCAGGGATGGCTACACCTTC. Translation gives CAWSRDGYTF. The whole variable domain, filled in from reference TRBV30 and TRBJ1-2, reads SQTIHQWPATLVQPVGSPLSLECTVEGTSNPNLYWYRQAAGRGLQLLFYSVGIGQISSEVPQNLSASRPQDRQFILSSKKLLLSDSGFYLCAWSRDGYTFGSGTRLTVV.

The chain joins TRBV18 to TRBJ2-5; TRBD1 agrees at 7 bases. Germline CDR1 KGHSH, CDR2 LQKENI. J lost 3 bases, V lost 2 bases, and 3 bases had no gene match. CDR3 length: 14 residues. CDR3 in DNA: TGTGCCAGCTCACCAAGGGGGACAGAAGAGACCCAGTACTTC. Translating gives CASSPRGTEETQYF.

The J gene is TRBJ1-1, the V gene TRBV2; D not certain. Germline lookup yields CDR1 SNHLY and CDR2 FYNNEI. This CDR3 has 13 residues. Deletions cut 5 bases from V and 3 bases from J, with 10 bases between. CDR3 nucleotides: TGTGCCAGCAGTCCAACCCAGTACACTGAAGCTTTCTTT. Its translation: CASSPTQYTEAFF.